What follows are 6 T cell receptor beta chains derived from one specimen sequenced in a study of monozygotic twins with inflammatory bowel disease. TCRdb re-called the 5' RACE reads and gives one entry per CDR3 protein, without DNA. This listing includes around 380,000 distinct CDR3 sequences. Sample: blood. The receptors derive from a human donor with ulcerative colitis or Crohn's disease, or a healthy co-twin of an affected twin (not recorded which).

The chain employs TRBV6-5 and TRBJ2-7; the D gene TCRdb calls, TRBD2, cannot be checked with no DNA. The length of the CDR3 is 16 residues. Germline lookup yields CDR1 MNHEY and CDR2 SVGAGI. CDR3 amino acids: CASSYASPPGGREQYF.

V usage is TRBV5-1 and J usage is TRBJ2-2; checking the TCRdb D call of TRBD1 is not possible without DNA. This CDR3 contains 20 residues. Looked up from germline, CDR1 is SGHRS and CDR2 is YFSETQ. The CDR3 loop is CASSLSPRDRGRDSIGELFF. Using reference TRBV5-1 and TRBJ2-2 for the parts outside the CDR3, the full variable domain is KAGVTQTPRYLIKTRGQQVTLSCSPISGHRSVSWYQQTPGQGLQFLFEYFSETQRNKGNFPGRFSGRQFSNSRSEMNVSTLELGDSALYLCASSLSPRDRGRDSIGELFFGEGSRLTVL.

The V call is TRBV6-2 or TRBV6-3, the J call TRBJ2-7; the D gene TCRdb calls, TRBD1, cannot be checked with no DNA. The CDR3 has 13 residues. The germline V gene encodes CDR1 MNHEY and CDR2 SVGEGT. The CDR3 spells CASSYSTGNEQYF.

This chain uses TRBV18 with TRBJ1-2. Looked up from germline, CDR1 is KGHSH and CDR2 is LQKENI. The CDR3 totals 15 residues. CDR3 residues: CASSPETVADYGYTF.

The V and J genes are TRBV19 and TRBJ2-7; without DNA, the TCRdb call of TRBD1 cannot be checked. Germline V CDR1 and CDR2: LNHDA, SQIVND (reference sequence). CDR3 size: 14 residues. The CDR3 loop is CASSMTGRAYEQYF.

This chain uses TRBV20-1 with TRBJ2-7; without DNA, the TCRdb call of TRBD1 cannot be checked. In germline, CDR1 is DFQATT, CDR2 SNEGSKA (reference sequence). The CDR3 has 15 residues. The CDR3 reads CSARDRDRAAYEQYF.